Below, 24 T cell receptor beta chains from the same sample are listed, as sequenced in a study of vaccination and CD4 T cells after COVID-19. Treatment here: roughly 10-day PBMC culture with coronavirus spike peptide pools or control peptides (ViraFEST assay). Cultured CD4+ T cell DNA was sequenced using the Oncomine TCR Beta short-read assay. TCRdb re-derived calls from the PCR reads in MiXCR, one entry per CDR3 protein. The sample has around 16,000 distinct CDR3 sequences, roughly 72% seen once. For these TCRs, the target antigens are not known. Sequenced sample: CD4+ T cells from blood, cultured in vitro. The receptors originated from a human donor who had recovered from COVID-19.

The chain recombines TRBV20-1 with TRBJ1-5; 10 nucleotides agree with TRBD1. This CDR3 is built from 14 residues. In germline, CDR1 is DFQATT, CDR2 SNEGSKA (reference sequence). J gave up 4 bases and V 7 bases, and 7 bases lay outside the gene matches. CDR3 in amino acids: CSGKGQGWNQPQHF. CDR3 nucleotide sequence: TGCAGTGGGAAGGGACAGGGGTGGAATCAGCCCCAGCATTTT.

The rearrangement uses TRBV7-7 and TRBJ2-1; D is unclear. The CDR3 is made up of 14 amino acids. V dropped 4 bases and J dropped 0 bases, with 7 bases sitting between them. The germline V gene encodes CDR1 SSHAT and CDR2 FNYEAQ (reference sequence). Here the CDR3 reads CASSSTLSYNEQFF. The DNA for the CDR3 is TGTGCCAGCAGCTCAACTCTCTCCTACAATGAGCAGTTCTTC.

The rearrangement uses TRBV6-2 or TRBV6-3 and TRBJ2-7, with a tentative D call TRBD2 (6 bases). Germline V gene lookup returns CDR1 MNHEY and CDR2 SVGEGT. This CDR3 is 14 amino acids long. Trimming left V 6 bases short and J 4 bases short, with 16 bases between. The CDR3 loop reads CASRRASAGYEQYF. The CDR3 DNA is TGTGCCAGCAGGAGGGCTAGCGCTGGTTACGAGCAGTACTTC.

The table lists this clonotype with a few counts. The J gene is TRBJ1-6, the V gene TRBV6-5; D is undetermined. This CDR3 has 15 residues. With 2 bases removed from V and 5 bases from J, the gap between germline ends came to 10 bases. The V gene's germline CDR1 is MNHEY and CDR2 SVGAGI. The CDR3 spells CASSYPGFDNSPLHF. As DNA, the CDR3 is TGTGCCAGCAGTTACCCCGGATTCGATAATTCACCCCTCCACTTT.

This chain uses TRBV2 with TRBJ1-2; a possible D gene is TRBD1 (6 bases). Germline lookup yields CDR1 SNHLY and CDR2 FYNNEI. V was pared by 7 bases and J by 8 bases, with 11 bases between. The CDR3 runs to 11 residues. The CDR3 sequence: CASTPTGGYTF. The CDR3 nucleotides read TGTGCCAGCACCCCTACAGGGGGCTACACCTTC.

The CDR3 nucleotides read TGCAGTGCTAGAGGAGCGCATCGGGGTTTGAATGAGCAGTTCTTC. Translated, it gives CSARGAHRGLNEQFF. The chain combines TRBV20-1 with TRBJ2-1, with a weak D call TRBD2 (5 bases). V was trimmed by 1 base and J by 7 bases, leaving 17 bases between them. The CDR3 totals 15 residues. Germline CDR1 is DFQATT and CDR2 is SNEGSKA (reference sequence).

The chain joins TRBV28 to TRBJ2-7, with 10 positions matching TRBD1. Germline V gene data show CDR1 as MDHEN and CDR2 as SYDVKM. This CDR3 comprises 15 residues. Trimming took 3 bases from V and 2 from J; bases not matched to a gene: 4. CDR3 sequence reads: CASSLATGGTYEQYF. DNA for the CDR3: TGTGCCAGCAGTTTGGCGACAGGGGGCACCTACGAGCAGTACTTC.

This chain uses TRBV28 with TRBJ1-3; D possibly corresponds to TRBD1 (6 bases). V was trimmed by 1 base and J by 3 bases, leaving 10 bases between them. The CDR3 loop spans 15 amino acids. CDR1 MDHEN and CDR2 SYDVKM come from the germline V gene. This CDR3 is CASSLLGGDGNTIYF. DNA of the CDR3: TGTGCCAGCAGTTTATTGGGGGGCGATGGAAACACCATATATTTT. Combining the CDR3 with reference TRBV28 and TRBJ1-3 gives the whole variable domain DVKVTQSSRYLVKRTGEKVFLECVQDMDHENMFWYRQDPGLGLRLIYFSYDVKMKEKGDIPEGYSVSREKKERFSLILESASTNQTSMYLCASSLLGGDGNTIYFGEGSWLTVV.

The rearrangement uses TRBV6-1 and TRBJ1-1, with D uncertain. V was cut by 5 bases and J by 2 bases, with 9 bases left in between. Germline-derived CDR1 and CDR2 are MNHNS and SASEGT. This CDR3 comprises 13 residues. The CDR3 region is CASSIPGNTEAFF. The CDR3 nucleotides read TGTGCCAGCAGTATCCCAGGAAACACTGAAGCTTTCTTT.

This rearrangement joins TRBV6-5 to TRBJ2-7; unclear D gene. Trimming took 0 bases from V and 2 from J, leaving 11 bases between them. The CDR3 runs 15 residues. Germline V CDR1 and CDR2: MNHEY, SVGAGI. CDR3 DNA sequence: TGTGCCAGCAGTTACTCAGGGTCTAGAGCCTACGAGCAGTACTTC. Its translation: CASSYSGSRAYEQYF.

This chain links TRBV30 with TRBJ1-6; D unclear. V was trimmed by 0 bases and J by 10 bases, leaving 13 bases between them. The CDR3 consists of 14 residues. CDR1 is GTSNPN, CDR2 SVGIG, per germline (reference sequence). The CDR3 DNA is TGTGCCTGGAGTGTAGGGCCCTCGATCTCACCCCTCCACTTT. It codes for CAWSVGPSISPLHF.

This chain connects TRBV6-1 to TRBJ2-2; TRBD1 aligns across 8 bases. The germline gives CDR1 MNHNS, CDR2 SASEGT. The junction had 7 bases not matched to a gene; V was cut back by 11 bases and J by 2 bases. There are 14 residues in the CDR3. The DNA of the CDR3 is TGTGCCGTATTGGGACAGGCAAACACCGGGGAGCTGTTTTTT. Protein product: CAVLGQANTGELFF.

The rearrangement uses TRBV7-3 and TRBJ2-7; 8 bases fit TRBD1. CDR3 length: 12 residues. V lost 4 bases, J lost 6 bases, and 2 bases stayed unmatched. Germline CDR1 SGHTA, CDR2 FQGTGA. CDR3 nucleotide sequence: TGTGCCAGCAGCTCGACAGGGGTCGAGCAGTACTTC. Translation: CASSSTGVEQYF.

This rearrangement joins TRBV11-2 to TRBJ2-5; D not certain. CDR1 and CDR2 (germline): SGHAT, FQNNGV. The CDR3 is 11 amino acids. The ends were cut back, 4 bases at V and 2 bases at J, with 2 bases in the middle. The CDR3 nucleotides are TGTGCCAGCAGCTCGCAAGAGACCCAGTACTTC. Protein product: CASSSQETQYF.

The J gene is TRBJ1-3, the V gene TRBV27, with 10 bases matching TRBD1. The V gene's germline CDR1 is MNHEY and CDR2 SMNVEV (reference sequence). This CDR3 is built from 18 residues. V lost 5 bases, J lost 2 bases, and 12 bases stayed unmatched. The CDR3 region has the DNA TGTGCCAGCAGTCCACAATCCGGGACAGGGGTGACTGGAAACACCATATATTTT. Translation: CASSPQSGTGVTGNTIYF.

In its sample, this clonotype is medium-sized (0.01 to 0.1%). V is TRBV29-1 and J is TRBJ1-2; possible D gene TRBD1, 5 bases. Germline V lookup: CDR1 SQVTM, CDR2 ANQGSEA. The CDR3 totals 14 residues. The V end lost 4 bases, the J end lost 0 bases, and 12 bases lay between the germline ends. In DNA form, the CDR3 reads TGCAGCGTTGGGTTGGGGGGTGCTAACTATGGCTACACCTTC. This sequence encodes CSVGLGGANYGYTF. Filled out from reference TRBV29-1 and TRBJ1-2, the complete variable domain reads SAVISQKPSRDICQRGTSLTIQCQVDSQVTMMFWYRQQPGQSLTLIATANQGSEATYESGFVIDKFPISRPNLTFSTLTVSNMSPEDSSIYLCSVGLGGANYGYTFGSGTRLTVV.

The CDR3 nucleotides read TGCAGTGCTAGTTCAGGCGGACGGCGGTACTATGGCTACACCTTC. It is translated as CSASSGGRRYYGYTF. The rearrangement joins TRBV20-1 to TRBJ1-2, with D unresolved. The CDR3 extends over 15 amino acids. V dropped 3 bases and J dropped 3 bases, with 17 bases sitting between them. The germline gives CDR1 DFQATT, CDR2 SNEGSKA (reference sequence).

The V call is TRBV15, the J call TRBJ1-2; TRBD1 matches at 9 bases. Trimming at V came to 0 bases and at J to 1 base, leaving 6 bases not matched to a gene. CDR1 LNHNV and CDR2 YYDKDF come from the germline V gene (reference sequence). This CDR3 is 17 amino acids long. The DNA of the CDR3 is TGTGCCACCAGCAGAGACCGGGGGGGACAGGGTAACTATGGCTACACCTTC. Amino acid sequence: CATSRDRGGQGNYGYTF.

In the case of this clonotype: At one end, the junction sequence differs from germline, possibly due to a read error. This chain joins TRBV2 and TRBJ1-1; D unclear. The CDR3 has 16 residues. CDR1 is SNHLY, CDR2 FYNNEI, per germline. The CDR3 sequence is CASSDVGGNLNTEAFF. The CDR3 DNA sequence: TGTGCCAGCAGTGATGTAGGTGGCAATCTGAACACTGAAGCCTTCTTT. The complete variable domain, with remaining parts taken from reference TRBV2 and TRBJ1-1, reads EPEVTQTPSHQVTQMGQEVILRCVPISNHLYFYWYRQILGQKVEFLVSFYNNEISEKSEIFDDQFSVERPDGSNFTLKIRSTKLEDSAMYFCASSDVGGNLNTEAFFGQGTRLTVV.

J is TRBJ1-5 and V is TRBV20-1; D possibly corresponds to TRBD1 (6 bases). V was shortened by 0 bases and J by 0 bases, with 12 bases between the two germline ends. Germline assignment: CDR1 DFQATT and CDR2 SNEGSKA (reference sequence). The CDR3 is 16 amino acids. CDR3 in DNA: TGCAGTGCTAGAGATCCCAGGGGCAGTAGCAATCAGCCCCAGCATTTT. Protein: CSARDPRGSSNQPQHF.

This chain connects TRBV20-1 to TRBJ1-1, with D unclear. V was pared by 3 bases and J by 2 bases, with 13 bases between. The CDR3 extends over 14 amino acids. CDR1 is DFQATT and CDR2 is SNEGSKA in the germline V gene (reference sequence). In nucleotides, the CDR3 is TGCAGTGCTAGCGGAGGGTGGGCTAACACTGAAGCTTTCTTT. It yields the protein CSASGGWANTEAFF.

The rearrangement links TRBV28 to TRBJ2-5; no reliable D call. In germline, CDR1 is MDHEN, CDR2 SYDVKM. The CDR3 is 12 residues long. V was cut by 3 bases and J by 7 bases, with 9 bases left in between. The CDR3 spells CASSLFQLTQYF. The CDR3 DNA reads TGTGCCAGCAGTTTGTTTCAGTTGACCCAGTACTTC. The whole variable domain, remainder taken from reference TRBV28 and TRBJ2-5, is DVKVTQSSRYLVKRTGEKVFLECVQDMDHENMFWYRQDPGLGLRLIYFSYDVKMKEKGDIPEGYSVSREKKERFSLILESASTNQTSMYLCASSLFQLTQYFGPGTRLLVL.

V is TRBV20-1 and J is TRBJ1-5, with no clear D. Germline CDR1 reads DFQATT; CDR2 reads SNEGSKA (reference sequence). The CDR3 runs 13 residues. Trimming removed 6 bases from V and 1 base from J, with 10 bases in between. The CDR3 nucleotides read TGCAGTGCCCGATGGACCAGCAATCAGCCCCAGCATTTT. Translated, it gives CSARWTSNQPQHF.

The rearrangement uses TRBV6-2 or TRBV6-3 and TRBJ1-1; D gene unclear. The germline V gene encodes CDR1 MNHEY and CDR2 SVGEGT. Trimming left V 2 bases short and J 4 bases short, with 17 bases between. CDR3 size: 16 residues. The CDR3 reads CASSYPRTFSVTEAFF. The CDR3, as DNA: TGTGCCAGCAGTTACCCGCGGACCTTTTCGGTCACTGAAGCTTTCTTT.